What follows are 17 T cell receptor beta chains derived from one specimen sequenced in a study of cytomegalovirus exposure and HLA in healthy donors (dated by TCRdb to the late 2010s). Library creation used the immunoSEQ multiplex PCR assay. This immuneACCESS table, as held by TCRdb, lists in-frame sequences with V and J called but not all clones. Of the missing ones, under half trace to an unresolved V gene in checked studies; the others have no known cause. The sample table lists approximately 100,000 clones, roughly 87% of them with a count of one. The ten top clones hold about 6.5% of the sample. The source material was PBMCs. The receptors derive from a man in his late teens or twenties in good health and CMV-seropositive.

The rearrangement joins TRBV5-1 to TRBJ2-5, with 7 bases aligning to TRBD1. Unmatched junction bases numbered 8, after V lost 1 base and J lost 2 bases. Looked up from germline, CDR1 is SGHRS and CDR2 is YFSETQ. The CDR3 contains 16 residues. The CDR3 reads CASSLMGQLSQETQYF. The DNA for the CDR3 is TGCGCCAGCAGCTTGATGGGACAGCTAAGTCAAGAGACCCAGTACTTC.

V usage is TRBV18 and J usage is TRBJ1-1; D may be TRBD1 (6 bases). The germline V gene encodes CDR1 KGHSH and CDR2 LQKENI. With 3 bases removed from V and 0 bases from J, the gap between germline ends came to 14 bases. The CDR3 loop spans 16 amino acids. CDR3 in DNA: TGTGCCAGCTCACCCTGGCCGCGGGGGCTGAACACTGAAGCTTTCTTT. Its translation is CASSPWPRGLNTEAFF.

This clone was recorded once. This chain links TRBV11-2 with TRBJ2-5; possible D gene TRBD1, 6 bases. CDR1 and CDR2 from the germline V gene are SGHAT and FQNNGV. This CDR3 spans 15 amino acids. With 5 bases removed from V and 2 bases from J, the gap between germline ends came to 15 bases. The CDR3 nucleotides are TGTGCCAGCAGCCCATACGGGACAACTCAAGAGACCCAGTACTTC. This codes for CASSPYGTTQETQYF.

The rearrangement links TRBV4-2 to TRBJ2-1; 7 bases align to TRBD2. There are 17 residues in the CDR3. J was trimmed by 8 bases and V by 7 bases; bases with no gene match: 20. Looked up from germline, CDR1 is LGHNA and CDR2 is YNFKEQ. The CDR3 DNA reads TGTGCCAGCACCCCAAGGTCCGGTGGGAGGGCCGTCTATGAGCAGTTCTTC. Residues: CASTPRSGGRAVYEQFF.

This chain links TRBV21-1 with TRBJ2-2; the table calls TRBD2, which could not be checked here. TRBV21-1 is an annotated pseudogene. The CDR3 is 15 amino acids. The CDR3 DNA reads TGTGCCAGCAGCAGTAGGAGGAATCCGGCCGGGGAGCTGTTTTTT. Encoded protein: CASSSRRNPAGELFF.

The rearrangement links TRBV6-6 to TRBJ2-2; D may be TRBD1 (5 bases). Trimming shortened V by 3 bases and J by 0 bases, and 8 bases separated the two germline ends. This CDR3 comprises 15 residues. The V gene's germline CDR1 is MNHNY and CDR2 SVGAGI (reference sequence). CDR3 nucleotide sequence: TGTGCCAGCAGTTATGCGGACACGAACACCGGGGAGCTGTTTTTT. Translated, it gives CASSYADTNTGELFF.

This clone was found once. V usage is TRBV29-1 and J usage is TRBJ2-7; D unresolved. V lost 6 bases to trimming and J lost 0 bases, with 12 bases between them. CDR3 length: 13 amino acids. Per germline, CDR1 SQVTM and CDR2 ANQGSEA. The chain's CDR3 is CSVPASSSYEQYF. The CDR3 bases are TGCAGCGTCCCAGCGTCCAGCTCCTACGAGCAGTACTTC.

The chain combines TRBV5-4 with TRBJ2-2; TRBD1 agrees at 7 bases. Unmatched junction bases numbered 12, after V lost 0 bases and J lost 1 base. The CDR3 covers 19 residues. Per germline, CDR1 SGHNT and CDR2 YYREEE (reference sequence). CDR3 in amino acids: CASSLASQGDTRNTGELFF. Written as DNA, the CDR3 is TGTGCCAGCAGCTTGGCTAGTCAGGGGGATACTAGGAACACCGGGGAGCTGTTTTTT. The variable domain in full, with the rest retrieved from reference TRBV5-4 and TRBJ2-2, is ETGVTQSPTHLIKTRGQQVTLRCSSQSGHNTVSWYQQALGQGPQFIFQYYREEENGRGNFPPRFSGLQFPNYSSELNVNALELDDSALYLCASSLASQGDTRNTGELFFGEGSRLTVL.

In regard to this clone: Sequence at one end of the junction differs from germline and may be a read error. This chain joins TRBV7-2 and TRBJ2-7; 8 nucleotides line up with TRBD2. Per the germline V gene, CDR1 is SGHTA and CDR2 is FQGNSA. The CDR3 is made up of 11 amino acids. For the CDR3, the DNA is TGTGCCAGCAGTCGGGGGGGGGTAGTCGACTTC. It codes for CASSRGGVVDF.

This rearrangement joins TRBV7-2 to TRBJ2-3; TRBD2 might be the D (6 bases). The germline V and J ends were trimmed by 3 bases and 1 base, with 11 bases remaining between them. CDR1 is SGHTA, CDR2 FQGNSA, per germline. The CDR3 extends over 15 amino acids. The CDR3: CASSFKAGGTDTQYF. CDR3 nucleotide sequence: TGTGCCAGCAGCTTTAAAGCGGGCGGCACAGATACGCAGTATTTT. Supplemented by reference TRBV7-2 and TRBJ2-3, the full variable domain reads GAGVSQSPSNKVTEKGKDVELRCDPISGHTALYWYRQSLGQGLEFLIYFQGNSAPDKSGLPSDRFSAERTGGSVSTLTIQRTQQEDSAVYLCASSFKAGGTDTQYFGPGTRLTVL.

The V and J genes are TRBV30 and TRBJ1-6; TRBD1 agrees at 9 bases. Germline-derived CDR1 and CDR2 are GTSNPN and SVGIG (reference sequence). Trimming took 5 bases from V and 7 from J; bases not matched to a gene: 12. This CDR3 is 16 amino acids long. CDR3 DNA: TGTGCCTGGGTTCGCCGGGACAGGGAGAACAATTCACCCCTCCACTTT. Amino acids: CAWVRRDRENNSPLHF. The whole variable domain, remainder taken from reference TRBV30 and TRBJ1-6, is SQTIHQWPATLVQPVGSPLSLECTVEGTSNPNLYWYRQAAGRGLQLLFYSVGIGQISSEVPQNLSASRPQDRQFILSSKKLLLSDSGFYLCAWVRRDRENNSPLHFGNGTRLTVT.

The chain couples TRBV18 to TRBJ1-6; D gene unclear. Germline V gene data show CDR1 as KGHSH and CDR2 as LQKENI. The CDR3 contains 16 residues. Trimming left V 3 bases short and J 0 bases short, with 9 bases between. For the CDR3, the DNA is TGTGCCAGCTCACCTCGTGACTACTCCTATAATTCACCCCTCCACTTT. Translating it yields CASSPRDYSYNSPLHF.

V is TRBV11-3 and J is TRBJ1-1; 7 nucleotides align to TRBD1. CDR1 SGHNT and CDR2 YENEEA come from the germline V gene. The CDR3 totals 14 residues. V gave up 2 bases and J gave up 10 bases; unmatched junction bases: 10. The CDR3 DNA reads TGTGCCAGCAGCTTAACCGGGACAGCGAAGGGAGCTTTCTTT. It is translated as CASSLTGTAKGAFF.

The chain carries TRBV19 and TRBJ2-3, with a possible D match to TRBD2 (5 bases). The germline CDR1 and CDR2 sequences are LNHDA and SQIVND (reference sequence). The V end was cut by 3 bases, the J end by 2 bases, with 9 bases between. This CDR3 is 14 amino acids long. CDR3 bases: TGTGCCAGTAGTATGTATCGGGACACAGATACGCAGTATTTT. It codes for CASSMYRDTDTQYF. The variable domain in full, with the rest retrieved from reference TRBV19 and TRBJ2-3, is DGGITQSPKYLFRKEGQNVTLSCEQNLNHDAMYWYRQDPGQGLRLIYYSQIVNDFQKGDIAEGYSVSREKKESFPLTVTSAQKNPTAFYLCASSMYRDTDTQYFGPGTRLTVL.

V usage is TRBV6-6 and J usage is TRBJ2-3, with TRBD2 as a possible D gene (5 bases). The V end lost 4 bases, the J end lost 5 bases, and 13 bases lay between the germline ends. Germline lookup yields CDR1 MNHNY and CDR2 SVGAGI (reference sequence). CDR3 length equals 14 residues. The DNA of the CDR3 is TGTGCCAGCAGTTTCCCCGCCCGGGGAGATACGCAGTATTTT. As protein: CASSFPARGDTQYF.

A note on this clone: A read error may produce the germline difference seen at one junction end. This chain joins TRBV6-1 and TRBJ2-2, with D perhaps TRBD2 (5 bases). The CDR3 is made up of 15 amino acids. Germline V gene lookup returns CDR1 MNHNS and CDR2 SASEGT. As DNA, the CDR3 is TGTGTCAGCAGTGAAAGGAGGCTAGCCGTCGGGGAGCTGTTTTTT. Amino acids: CVSSERRLAVGELFF.

As for this clone: The junction does not match germline at one end; this may be a read error. The J gene is TRBJ2-7, the V gene TRBV7-2; TRBD1 might be the D (7 bases). CDR1 is SGHTA, CDR2 FQGNSA, per germline. The CDR3 has 12 residues. The CDR3 spells CASSLGRGPPFF. The CDR3 nucleotides read TGTGCCAGCAGCTTAGGGAGGGGGCCACCTTTCTTC.